Presented here are 5 T cell receptor beta chains from one specimen sequenced in a study of blood T cell repertoires in COVID-19. The method was immunoSEQ multiplex PCR; TCRdb's version includes in-frame clones alone and lacks a portion of them. The data contain 250,000 or so clones, about 87% of them seen just once; the ten biggest clones take up 2.5% to 3%. Specimen: PBMCs or T cells enriched from blood (not recorded which). The source is a young woman with acute COVID-19.

The chain recombines TRBV12-2 with TRBJ1-6. TRBV12-2 is labeled a pseudogene. The CDR3 runs to 18 residues. The CDR3 nucleotides are TGTGCAAGTCGCTTAGCGCCCCGGGTTAGGAGGACTAATTCACCCCTCCACTTT. Amino acid sequence: CASRLAPRVRRTNSPLHF.

The chain employs TRBV21-1 and TRBJ2-7; whether TRBD1, the table's D call, matches the DNA was not checked. TRBV21-1 has pseudogene status. The CDR3 contains 14 residues. This CDR3 reads CASSQTGSSYEQYF. The CDR3 DNA reads as TGTGCCAGCAGCCAAACAGGGAGCTCCTACGAGCAGTACTTC.

The genes are TRBV19 and TRBJ1-2; tentatively, D is TRBD1 (6 bases). The ends were cut back, 8 bases at V and 5 bases at J, with 12 bases in the middle. The CDR3 has 12 residues. The germline V gene has CDR1 LNHDA and CDR2 SQIVND (reference sequence). CDR3 loop: CASFSGEYGYTF. The CDR3 DNA follows: TGTGCCAGTTTCTCAGGGGAATATGGCTACACCTTC.

The rearrangement links TRBV5-1 to TRBJ2-3; 8 bases agree with TRBD1. The length of the CDR3 is 16 residues. CDR1 and CDR2 from the germline V gene are SGHRS and YFSETQ. The junction had 7 bases not matched to a gene; V was cut back by 3 bases and J by 1 base. The CDR3 bases are TGCGCCAGCAGCTCGGGCGACAGGGGCGGCACAGATACGCAGTATTTT. This codes for CASSSGDRGGTDTQYF. Full variable domain (missing parts from reference TRBV5-1 and TRBJ2-3): KAGVTQTPRYLIKTRGQQVTLSCSPISGHRSVSWYQQTPGQGLQFLFEYFSETQRNKGNFPGRFSGRQFSNSRSEMNVSTLELGDSALYLCASSSGDRGGTDTQYFGPGTRLTVL.

As for this clone: The germline gene is not matched at one end of the junction; a read error may be the cause. This chain uses TRBV7-7 with TRBJ1-1; 7 nucleotides match TRBD1. The CDR3 loop spans 17 amino acids. The germline V gene has CDR1 SSHAT and CDR2 FNYEAQ (reference sequence). CDR3 DNA: TGTGCTAGCAGCTTACCAATAGGACAGGCCGGGGACACTGAAGCTTTCTTT. Translated, it gives CASSLPIGQAGDTEAFF.